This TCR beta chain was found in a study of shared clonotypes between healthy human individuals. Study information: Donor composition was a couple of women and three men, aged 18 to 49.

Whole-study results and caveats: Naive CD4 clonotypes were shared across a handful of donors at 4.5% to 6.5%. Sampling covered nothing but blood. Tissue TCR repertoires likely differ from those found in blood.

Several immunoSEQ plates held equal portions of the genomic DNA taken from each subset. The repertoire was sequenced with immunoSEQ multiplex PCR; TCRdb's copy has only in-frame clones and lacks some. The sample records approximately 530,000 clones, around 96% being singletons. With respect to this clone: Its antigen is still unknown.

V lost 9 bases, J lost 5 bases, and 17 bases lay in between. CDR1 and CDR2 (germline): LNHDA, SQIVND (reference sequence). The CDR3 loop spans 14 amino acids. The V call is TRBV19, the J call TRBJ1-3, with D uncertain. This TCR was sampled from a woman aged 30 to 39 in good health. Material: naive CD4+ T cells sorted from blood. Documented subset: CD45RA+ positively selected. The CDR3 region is CASSEVGMRNTIYF. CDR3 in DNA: TGTGCCAGCTCCGAGGTCGGGATGAGAAACACCATATATTTT.